Following are 10 T cell receptor beta chains from one sample sequenced in a study of CXCR3-negative and CXCR3-positive naive CD8 T cells. These receptors lack a known antigen. Preparation of TRB cDNA libraries relied on 5' RACE carrying UMI labels. One entry per CDR3 protein, without DNA, is what TCRdb gives after re-calling the 5' RACE reads. This table lists 84,000 or so distinct CDR3 sequences. The study, taken as a whole, reports: CXCR3-positive naive cells carried more hydrophobic TRB CDR3s than CXCR3-negative ones.

The sequenced sample was naive CXCR3+ CD8+ T cells from blood. Subset defined: CD45RO-CCR7+CD27+CD95- naive CD8+ T cells expressing CXCR3 (TNR3+). These receptors originate from a human donor in good health. Some clones in this sample may be carry-over from other donors' samples.

Here the CDR3 reads CASGVGAGVRDTQYF. The J gene is TRBJ2-3, the V gene TRBV28; the TCRdb D gene call, TRBD2, has no DNA to confirm it. The CDR3 length is 15 residues. Looked up from germline, CDR1 is MDHEN and CDR2 is SYDVKM.

The gene calls are TRBV12-3 or TRBV12-4 and TRBJ2-5; TCRdb selects TRBD1, and the lack of DNA leaves this call unchecked. The CDR3 length is 13 residues. CDR3 region: CASSDRVQETQYF.

V gene TRBV20-1 combines with J gene TRBJ2-1; TCRdb's assignment of TRBD2 cannot be checked, as there is no DNA. This CDR3 has 13 amino acids. Germline V lookup: CDR1 DFQATT, CDR2 SNEGSKA (reference sequence). The CDR3 spells CSARGSGSNEQFF.

The J gene is TRBJ2-1, the V gene TRBV5-1; the TCRdb call, TRBD1, lacks DNA for checking. Germline V gene sequence: CDR1 SGHRS, CDR2 YFSETQ. CDR3 length equals 15 residues. CDR3 residues: CASSNPGQGLYEQFF. The full variable domain, completed using reference TRBV5-1 and TRBJ2-1, is KAGVTQTPRYLIKTRGQQVTLSCSPISGHRSVSWYQQTPGQGLQFLFEYFSETQRNKGNFPGRFSGRQFSNSRSEMNVSTLELGDSALYLCASSNPGQGLYEQFFGPGTRLTVL.

The rearrangement uses TRBV12-3 or TRBV12-4 and TRBJ2-1; TCRdb reports TRBD2, a call that lacks DNA to check it against. There are 15 residues in the CDR3. CDR3 sequence reads: CASISPVAGQHEQFF.

The gene calls are TRBV4-1 and TRBJ2-1. CDR1 and CDR2 from the germline V gene are MGHRA and YSYEKL. This CDR3 region has 16 residues. The CDR3 sequence is CASSQEGISSYNEQFF.

The chain couples TRBV21-1 to TRBJ2-1; TCRdb's D call, TRBD1, is unchecked because there is no DNA. TRBV21-1 represents a pseudogene. The CDR3 has 16 residues. This chain's CDR3 is CASSPHRGSDYNEQFF.

The chain uses TRBV15 and TRBJ2-5; TCRdb names TRBD1, which stays unverified in the absence of DNA. The germline V gene has CDR1 LNHNV and CDR2 YYDKDF (reference sequence). There are 14 residues in the CDR3. CDR3 in amino acids: CATSREPGQETQYF. The variable domain in full, completed from reference TRBV15 and TRBJ2-5, reads DAMVIQNPRYQVTQFGKPVTLSCSQTLNHNVMYWYQQKSSQAPKLLFHYYDKDFNNEADTPDNFQSRRPNTSFCFLDIRSPGLGDTAMYLCATSREPGQETQYFGPGTRLLVL.

The chain links TRBV12-3 or TRBV12-4 to TRBJ1-2. CDR3 length equals 13 residues. This CDR3 reads CASSLTPTYGYTF.

The CDR3: CASSQVNTENQPQHF. The chain combines TRBV4-1 with TRBJ1-5. The germline V gene encodes CDR1 MGHRA and CDR2 YSYEKL. The CDR3 length is 15 residues.